Below are 26 T cell receptor beta chains sequenced from a single sample in a study of cytomegalovirus exposure and HLA in healthy donors. Vbeta (60) and Jbeta (13) primers were used in the PCR. The data were produced by immunoSEQ multiplex PCR, yet TCRdb's version contains in-frame clones alone and is incomplete. Seen here are around 170,000 clones, roughly 70% observed once, and the top ten hold approximately 1.4%. The sequencing input was PBMCs. The origin of the receptors is a girl under 18 in good health and CMV-seronegative.

This sequence joins TRBV29-1 and TRBJ2-7; 8 bases match TRBD1. This CDR3 has 12 amino acids. Germline-derived CDR1 and CDR2 are SQVTM and ANQGSEA. V lost 7 bases, J lost 3 bases, and 5 bases stayed unmatched. The CDR3 DNA reads as TGCAGCGGGGGACAGGCCTTCTACGAGCAGTACTTC. It yields the protein CSGGQAFYEQYF.

The chain has TRBV4-2 and TRBJ2-1, with TRBD2 as a possible D gene (7 bases). Trimming left V 1 base short and J 5 bases short, with 12 bases between. Germline V gene sequence: CDR1 LGHNA, CDR2 YNFKEQ. The CDR3 sequence is 15 residues long. The CDR3 DNA is TGTGCCAGCAGCCAAGCCCGGGGGGCCGACAATGAGCAGTTCTTC. Protein product: CASSQARGADNEQFF.

The chain has TRBV6-6 and TRBJ1-2, with 9 bases matching TRBD1. This CDR3 is 14 amino acids long. CDR1 MNHNY and CDR2 SVGAGI come from the germline V gene (reference sequence). With 4 bases clipped from V and 2 bases from J, the junction kept 2 bases outside the gene matches. CDR3 sequence (DNA): TGTGCCAGCAGTTCGACAGGGGGAAACTATGGCTACACCTTC. Protein sequence: CASSSTGGNYGYTF.

The chain has TRBV5-1 and TRBJ2-7, with D maybe TRBD2 (5 bases). Trimming cost V 2 bases and J 6 bases, with 12 bases left between them. The germline V gene has CDR1 SGHRS and CDR2 YFSETQ. The CDR3 length is 13 residues. CDR3: CASSLGAGGEQYF. The DNA of the CDR3 is TGCGCCAGCAGCTTAGGCGCGGGCGGCGAGCAGTACTTC.

This sequence joins TRBV4-1 and TRBJ1-2; 9 nucleotides match TRBD1. This CDR3 comprises 14 residues. V was pared by 3 bases and J by 4 bases, with 3 bases of the junction left unmatched. Germline CDR1 MGHRA, CDR2 YSYEKL. The CDR3 nucleotides are TGCGCCAGCAGCCAGCCGGGACAGGGCTATGGCTACACCTTC. The encoded protein is CASSQPGQGYGYTF.

This chain connects TRBV7-9 to TRBJ2-7; TRBD1 aligns across 9 bases. With V trimmed by 6 bases and J by 2 bases, 8 bases remained unmatched. Germline CDR1 SEHNR, CDR2 FQNEAQ (reference sequence). The CDR3 has 15 residues. The CDR3 sequence: CASSRTGTGTYEQYF. The CDR3 DNA reads TGTGCCAGCAGTCGGACGGGGACAGGGACCTACGAGCAGTACTTC. The variable domain in full, completed from reference TRBV7-9 and TRBJ2-7, reads DTGVSQNPRHKITKRGQNVTFRCDPISEHNRLYWYRQTLGQGPEFLTYFQNEAQLEKSRLLSDRFSAERPKGSFSTLEIQRTEQGDSAMYLCASSRTGTGTYEQYFGPGTRLTVT.

The rearrangement links TRBV19 to TRBJ2-6, with TRBD1 matching 12 bases. The length of the CDR3 is 18 residues. J gave up 3 bases and V 3 bases, and 6 bases lay outside the gene matches. Germline CDR1 is LNHDA and CDR2 is SQIVND (reference sequence). The CDR3 DNA sequence: TGTGCCAGTAGTATCCCGCGGGACAGGGGGCTTGGGGCCAACGTCCTGACTTTC. Its translation is CASSIPRDRGLGANVLTF.

J is TRBJ2-5 and V is TRBV11-3; D may be TRBD2 (6 bases). Trimming shortened V by 3 bases and J by 3 bases, and 8 bases separated the two germline ends. Germline V gives CDR1 SGHNT, CDR2 YENEEA. The CDR3 covers 13 residues. CDR3 loop: CASSLGLEETQYF. In DNA form, the CDR3 reads TGTGCCAGCAGCTTGGGACTCGAAGAGACCCAGTACTTC.

This chain connects TRBV30 to TRBJ1-1, with D possibly matching TRBD1 (5 bases). Germline CDR1 is GTSNPN and CDR2 is SVGIG (reference sequence). This CDR3 is 16 amino acids long. Deletions cut 2 bases from V and 0 bases from J, with 16 bases between. Written as DNA, the CDR3 is TGTGCCTGGAGTACTTGGACACCTTCCATGAACACTGAAGCTTTCTTT. Amino acid sequence: CAWSTWTPSMNTEAFF.

The rearrangement links TRBV4-2 to TRBJ2-3, with 8 bases identical to TRBD2. CDR3 length: 19 residues. Germline CDR1 reads LGHNA; CDR2 reads YNFKEQ. The V segment lost 3 bases and the J segment 5 bases; nucleotides outside the gene matches: 19. The CDR3 here is CASSQDPPTSGPRGDTQYF. The CDR3 nucleotides are TGTGCCAGCAGCCAGGATCCCCCTACTAGCGGCCCTAGGGGAGATACGCAGTATTTT.

The V gene is TRBV14, the J gene TRBJ2-5; 12 nucleotides align to TRBD2. The CDR3 totals 17 residues. CDR1 is SGHDN and CDR2 is FVKESK in the germline V gene. V shed 1 base and J 5 bases; nucleotides not matched to a gene: 8. The CDR3 bases are TGTGCCAGCAGCCAAGGTGGGACTAGCGGGCCCTGGGAGACCCAGTACTTC. It yields the protein CASSQGGTSGPWETQYF.

As DNA, the CDR3 is TGTGCCAGCAGCTCAACCGGGACACCTTACAATGAGCAGTTCTTC. Translated, it gives CASSSTGTPYNEQFF. The genes are TRBV7-3 and TRBJ2-1; maybe TRBD1 (6 bases). The germline V gene has CDR1 SGHTA and CDR2 FQGTGA. The CDR3 covers 15 residues. V lost 4 bases and J 4 bases, leaving 14 bases between the germline ends.

This clone has more than one count but fewer than ten. V is TRBV6-6 and J is TRBJ2-1, with D perhaps TRBD2 (7 bases). The germline V and J ends were trimmed by 2 bases and 15 bases, with 14 bases remaining between them. Germline-derived CDR1 and CDR2 are MNHNY and SVGAGI (reference sequence). The CDR3 covers 12 residues. The CDR3 loop is CASSYVGGPRFF. The CDR3, as DNA: TGTGCCAGCAGTTACGTGGGGGGGCCCCGGTTCTTC.

The chain has TRBV5-4 and TRBJ2-2; 7 positions match TRBD1. CDR1 is SGHNT and CDR2 is YYREEE in the germline V gene (reference sequence). Trimming took 0 bases from V and 1 from J; bases not matched to a gene: 3. This CDR3 is built from 16 residues. CDR3 DNA sequence: TGTGCCAGCAGCTTGGTAGCAGGGGGGAACACCGGGGAGCTGTTTTTT. Translated: CASSLVAGGNTGELFF.

This clone has more than one count but fewer than ten. This chain uses TRBV2 with TRBJ1-1, with D hard to call. Deletions cut 5 bases from V and 5 bases from J, with 18 bases between. The CDR3 covers 15 residues. The V gene's germline CDR1 is SNHLY and CDR2 FYNNEI. Written as DNA, the CDR3 is TGTGCCAGCAGTATCTTAGGGAGGTCCAAGACTGAAGCTTTCTTT. Translating it yields CASSILGRSKTEAFF. Drawing the rest from reference TRBV2 and TRBJ1-1, the complete variable domain is EPEVTQTPSHQVTQMGQEVILRCVPISNHLYFYWYRQILGQKVEFLVSFYNNEISEKSEIFDDQFSVERPDGSNFTLKIRSTKLEDSAMYFCASSILGRSKTEAFFGQGTRLTVV.

This clone was counted a single time. V and J are TRBV19 and TRBJ2-7, with 7 bases aligning to TRBD2. The germline CDR1 and CDR2 sequences are LNHDA and SQIVND (reference sequence). There are 15 residues in the CDR3. The junction had 15 bases not matched to a gene; V was cut back by 3 bases and J by 10 bases. CDR3 sequence reads: CASSIASGGGDHQYF. CDR3 DNA: TGTGCCAGTAGTATCGCCTCGGGCGGGGGAGATCACCAGTACTTC.

The rearrangement links TRBV5-1 to TRBJ2-2; 10 nucleotides line up with TRBD2. Per germline, CDR1 SGHRS and CDR2 YFSETQ. This CDR3 spans 18 amino acids. With 2 bases clipped from V and 1 base from J, the junction kept 8 bases outside the gene matches. CDR3 protein: CASSFISGGIQNTGELFF. CDR3 DNA: TGCGCCAGCAGCTTTATTAGCGGGGGGATCCAGAACACCGGGGAGCTGTTTTTT.

This clone has more than one count but fewer than ten. The rearrangement links TRBV7-3 to TRBJ2-1; a weak D match, TRBD2 (6 bases). V gave up 5 bases and J gave up 5 bases, with 16 bases separating them. There are 15 residues in the CDR3. In germline, CDR1 is SGHTA, CDR2 FQGTGA. The CDR3 is CASSLKDYPNNEQFF. The CDR3 DNA reads TGTGCCAGCAGCCTGAAGGACTATCCAAACAATGAGCAGTTCTTC. Variable domain in full (rest from reference TRBV7-3 and TRBJ2-1): GAGVSQTPSNKVTEKGKYVELRCDPISGHTALYWYRQSLGQGPEFLIYFQGTGAADDSGLPNDRFFAVRPEGSVSTLKIQRTERGDSAVYLCASSLKDYPNNEQFFGPGTRLTVL.

The chain joins TRBV5-1 to TRBJ1-6; TRBD1 agrees at 9 bases. Germline trimming cut 4 bases from V and 9 bases from J; bases unmatched to any gene: 17. This CDR3 region has 18 residues. CDR1 and CDR2 from the germline V gene are SGHRS and YFSETQ. CDR3: CASSRYSLGQGYGSPLHF. As DNA, the CDR3 is TGCGCCAGCAGCCGCTACAGTCTCGGACAGGGGTATGGTTCACCCCTCCACTTT.

The chain uses TRBV5-1 and TRBJ1-2; a possible D gene is TRBD1 (5 bases). V lost 4 bases and J lost 5, with 12 bases in between. Germline CDR1 SGHRS, CDR2 YFSETQ. CDR3 size: 13 residues. CDR3 sequence (DNA): TGCGCCAGCAGCGACGGGGGTGGGTATGGCTACACCTTC. Its protein product is CASSDGGGYGYTF.

CDR3 residues: CASSLARGGYNEQFF. In nucleotides, the CDR3 is TGCGCCAGCAGCTTGGCGCGGGGGGGATACAATGAGCAGTTCTTC. The chain links TRBV5-1 to TRBJ2-1; 9 positions agree with TRBD2. The CDR3 contains 15 residues. The V gene end was trimmed by 0 bases and the J gene end by 4 bases; junction bases not matched to a gene: 2. In germline, CDR1 is SGHRS, CDR2 YFSETQ.

V gene TRBV6-5 combines with J gene TRBJ2-5, with D perhaps TRBD2 (5 bases). Germline V gene lookup returns CDR1 MNHEY and CDR2 SVGAGI. This CDR3 has 15 residues. Trimming removed 2 bases at V and 7 bases at J, with 17 bases between. The CDR3 protein is CASSYRTWTARTQYF. For the CDR3, the DNA is TGTGCCAGCAGTTACCGAACCTGGACTGCTCGGACCCAGTACTTC.

This clone has only a few counts. This chain links TRBV5-6 with TRBJ1-6; D perhaps matches TRBD1 (6 bases). Germline V lookup: CDR1 SGHDT, CDR2 YYEEEE. The CDR3 is 17 residues long. V was shortened by 0 bases and J by 2 bases, with 12 bases between the two germline ends. Here the CDR3 reads CASSLDQGLAYNSPLHF. Here the CDR3 DNA reads TGTGCCAGCAGCTTGGATCAGGGGCTAGCCTATAATTCACCCCTCCACTTT.

The chain is built from TRBV19 and TRBJ1-2; D possibly corresponds to TRBD1 (5 bases). Trimming removed 7 bases from V and 6 bases from J, with 24 bases in between. This CDR3 spans 16 amino acids. Germline assignment: CDR1 LNHDA and CDR2 SQIVND (reference sequence). The CDR3, as DNA: TGTGCCAGTAAGGAGAACTCGGGACTCTCGCAGGATGGCTACACCTTC. This translates into CASKENSGLSQDGYTF. The entire variable domain, with the rest obtained from reference TRBV19 and TRBJ1-2, is as follows: DGGITQSPKYLFRKEGQNVTLSCEQNLNHDAMYWYRQDPGQGLRLIYYSQIVNDFQKGDIAEGYSVSREKKESFPLTVTSAQKNPTAFYLCASKENSGLSQDGYTFGSGTRLTVV.

The V gene is TRBV7-9, the J gene TRBJ2-7; 7 nucleotides agree with TRBD1. The CDR3 is 13 amino acids. CDR1 is SEHNR, CDR2 FQNEAQ, per germline (reference sequence). J gave up 5 bases and V 5 bases, and 6 bases lay outside the gene matches. The CDR3 loop reads CASSVTGDDEQYF. The CDR3 region has the DNA TGTGCCAGCAGCGTCACAGGGGACGACGAGCAGTACTTC.

The CDR3 sequence: CSVGDAPGGIYEQYF. CDR3 nucleotides: TGCAGCGTTGGGGATGCTCCAGGGGGCATCTACGAGCAGTACTTC. V is TRBV29-1 and J is TRBJ2-7; 8 nucleotides agree with TRBD1. The CDR3 extends over 15 amino acids. V was clipped by 4 bases and J by 3 bases; unmatched bases: 11. Germline CDR1 reads SQVTM; CDR2 reads ANQGSEA.